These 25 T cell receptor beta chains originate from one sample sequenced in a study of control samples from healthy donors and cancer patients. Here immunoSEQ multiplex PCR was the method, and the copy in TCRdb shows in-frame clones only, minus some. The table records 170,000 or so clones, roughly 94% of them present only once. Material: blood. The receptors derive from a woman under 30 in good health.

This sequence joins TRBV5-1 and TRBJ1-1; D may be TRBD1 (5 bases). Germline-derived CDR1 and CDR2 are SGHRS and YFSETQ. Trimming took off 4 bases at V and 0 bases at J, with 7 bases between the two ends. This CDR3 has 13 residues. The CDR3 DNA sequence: TGCGCCAGCAGCCCAGGGATGAACACTGAAGCTTTCTTT. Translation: CASSPGMNTEAFF.

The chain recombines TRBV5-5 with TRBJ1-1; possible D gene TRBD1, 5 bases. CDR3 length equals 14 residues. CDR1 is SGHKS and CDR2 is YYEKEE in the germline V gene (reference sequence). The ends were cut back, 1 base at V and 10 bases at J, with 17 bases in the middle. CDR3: CASSLWGTPGTAFF. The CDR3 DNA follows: TGTGCCAGCAGCTTGTGGGGGACTCCCGGTACAGCTTTCTTT.

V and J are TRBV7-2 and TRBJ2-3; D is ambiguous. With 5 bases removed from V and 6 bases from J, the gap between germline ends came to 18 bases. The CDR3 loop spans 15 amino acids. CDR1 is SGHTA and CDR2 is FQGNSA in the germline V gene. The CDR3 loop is CASSHFGYVSDTQYF. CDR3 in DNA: TGTGCCAGCAGCCATTTCGGGTATGTTTCCGATACGCAGTATTTT.

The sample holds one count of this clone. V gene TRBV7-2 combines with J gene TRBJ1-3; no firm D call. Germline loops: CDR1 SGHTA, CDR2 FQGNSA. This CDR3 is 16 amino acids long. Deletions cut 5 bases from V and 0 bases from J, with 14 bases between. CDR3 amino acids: CASSPSGSLSGNTIYF. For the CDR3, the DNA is TGTGCCAGCAGCCCGTCGGGATCCCTCTCTGGAAACACCATATATTTT. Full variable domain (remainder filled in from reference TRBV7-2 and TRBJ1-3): GAGVSQSPSNKVTEKGKDVELRCDPISGHTALYWYRQSLGQGLEFLIYFQGNSAPDKSGLPSDRFSAERTGGSVSTLTIQRTQQEDSAVYLCASSPSGSLSGNTIYFGEGSWLTVV.

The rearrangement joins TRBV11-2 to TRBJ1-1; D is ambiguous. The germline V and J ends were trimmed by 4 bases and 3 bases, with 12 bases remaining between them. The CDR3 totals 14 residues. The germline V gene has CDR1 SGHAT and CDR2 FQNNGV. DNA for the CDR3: TGTGCCAGCAGCTCACCCGCAGCCGACACTGAAGCTTTCTTT. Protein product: CASSSPAADTEAFF.

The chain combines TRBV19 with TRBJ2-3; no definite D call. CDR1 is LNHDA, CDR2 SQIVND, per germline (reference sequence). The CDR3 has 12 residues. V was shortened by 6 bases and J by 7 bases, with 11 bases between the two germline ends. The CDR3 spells CASRFRRHTQYF. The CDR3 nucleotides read TGTGCCAGTAGGTTTAGGAGACATACGCAGTATTTT.

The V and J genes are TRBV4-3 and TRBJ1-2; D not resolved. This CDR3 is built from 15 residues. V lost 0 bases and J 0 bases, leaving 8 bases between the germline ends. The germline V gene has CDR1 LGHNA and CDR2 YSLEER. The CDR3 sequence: CASSQELVANYGYTF. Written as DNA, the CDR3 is TGCGCCAGCAGCCAAGAACTTGTGGCTAACTATGGCTACACCTTC.

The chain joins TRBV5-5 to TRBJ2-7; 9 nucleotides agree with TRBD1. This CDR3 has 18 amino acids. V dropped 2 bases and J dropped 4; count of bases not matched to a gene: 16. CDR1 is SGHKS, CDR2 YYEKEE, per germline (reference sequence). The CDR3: CASSFRTGAFLSAYEQYF. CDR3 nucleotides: TGTGCCAGCAGCTTCAGGACAGGGGCGTTCTTATCGGCTTACGAGCAGTACTTC.

As DNA, the CDR3 is TGTGCCAGCAGTTCTTCCAGGGGTGGTGGCTACACCTTC. It specifies CASSSSRGGGYTF. The chain has TRBV12-3 or TRBV12-4 and TRBJ1-2; the D gene is possibly TRBD1 (6 bases). The ends were cut back, 4 bases at V and 7 bases at J, with 13 bases in the middle. This CDR3 is 13 amino acids long.

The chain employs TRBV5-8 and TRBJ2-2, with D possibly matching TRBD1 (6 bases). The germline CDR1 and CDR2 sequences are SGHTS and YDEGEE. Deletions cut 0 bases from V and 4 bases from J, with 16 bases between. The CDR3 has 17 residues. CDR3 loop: CASSLDLAWTVTGELFF. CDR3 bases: TGTGCCAGCAGCTTGGATTTGGCTTGGACAGTCACCGGGGAGCTGTTTTTT.

The CDR3 loop is CSAPVGLAGEPQFF. The CDR3 nucleotides are TGCAGCGCGCCGGTGGGACTAGCGGGAGAGCCGCAGTTCTTC. The chain uses TRBV29-1 and TRBJ2-1; 14 bases are shared with TRBD2. The CDR3 spans 14 residues. CDR1 is SQVTM and CDR2 is ANQGSEA in the germline V gene. J gave up 12 bases and V 7 bases, and 11 bases lay outside the gene matches.

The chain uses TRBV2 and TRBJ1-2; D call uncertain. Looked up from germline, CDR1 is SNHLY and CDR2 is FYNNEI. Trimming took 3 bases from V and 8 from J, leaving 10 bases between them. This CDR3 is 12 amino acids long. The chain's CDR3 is CASSDQAQGYTF. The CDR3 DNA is TGTGCCAGCAGTGACCAGGCCCAAGGCTACACCTTC.

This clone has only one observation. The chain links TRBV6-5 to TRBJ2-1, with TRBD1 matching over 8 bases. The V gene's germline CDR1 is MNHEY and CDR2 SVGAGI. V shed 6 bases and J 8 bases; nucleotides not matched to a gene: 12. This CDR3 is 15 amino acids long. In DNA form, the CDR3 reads TGTGCCAGCAGGGGAGCCCCAGGGGGCAGTTATGAGCAGTTCTTC. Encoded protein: CASRGAPGGSYEQFF.

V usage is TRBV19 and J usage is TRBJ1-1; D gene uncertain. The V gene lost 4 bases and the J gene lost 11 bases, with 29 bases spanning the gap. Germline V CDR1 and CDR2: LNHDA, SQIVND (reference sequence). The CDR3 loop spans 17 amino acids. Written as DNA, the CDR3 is TGTGCCAGTAGTAAAGGACCTTATATCCCCCAACACGGCTGGGCTTTCTTT. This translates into CASSKGPYIPQHGWAFF.

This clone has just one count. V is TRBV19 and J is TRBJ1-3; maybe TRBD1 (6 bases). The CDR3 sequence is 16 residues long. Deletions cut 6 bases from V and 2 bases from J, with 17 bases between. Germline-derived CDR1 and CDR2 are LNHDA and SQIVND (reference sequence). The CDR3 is CASRVGQFFAGNTIYF. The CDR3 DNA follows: TGTGCCAGTAGGGTAGGACAGTTTTTTGCTGGAAACACCATATATTTT.

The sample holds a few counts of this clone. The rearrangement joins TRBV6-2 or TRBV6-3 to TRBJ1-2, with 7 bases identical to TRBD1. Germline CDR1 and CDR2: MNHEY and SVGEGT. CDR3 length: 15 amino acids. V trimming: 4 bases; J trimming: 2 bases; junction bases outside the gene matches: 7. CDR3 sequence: CASSSSLRGNYGYTF. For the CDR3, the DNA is TGTGCCAGCAGTTCCAGCCTCAGGGGGAACTATGGCTACACCTTC.

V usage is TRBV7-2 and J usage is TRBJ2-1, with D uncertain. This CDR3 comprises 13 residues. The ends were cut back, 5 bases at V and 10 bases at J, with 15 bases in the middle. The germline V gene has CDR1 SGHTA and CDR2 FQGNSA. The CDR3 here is CASSGLTPREQFF. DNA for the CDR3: TGTGCCAGCAGCGGATTGACCCCCAGGGAGCAGTTCTTC.

The CDR3 bases are TGTGCCAGCAGCCCCAATCATATAGGGCCTCACAATGAGCAGTTCTTC. Encoded protein: CASSPNHIGPHNEQFF. J is TRBJ2-1 and V is TRBV7-9; D ambiguous. Trimming took 5 bases from V and 5 from J, leaving 19 bases between them. CDR1 and CDR2 from the germline V gene are SEHNR and FQNEAQ (reference sequence). The CDR3 totals 16 residues. The full variable domain, in which reference TRBV7-9 and TRBJ2-1 provide the parts outside the CDR3, is DTGVSQNPRHKITKRGQNVTFRCDPISEHNRLYWYRQTLGQGPEFLTYFQNEAQLEKSRLLSDRFSAERPKGSFSTLEIQRTEQGDSAMYLCASSPNHIGPHNEQFFGPGTRLTVL.

The CDR3 here is CATSRDGVSGQFNNEQFF. CDR3 DNA: TGTGCCACCAGCAGAGATGGGGTTTCGGGACAGTTTAACAATGAGCAGTTCTTC. The rearrangement joins TRBV15 to TRBJ2-1; 7 bases fit TRBD1. V was clipped by 0 bases and J by 5 bases; unmatched bases: 13. CDR1 LNHNV and CDR2 YYDKDF come from the germline V gene (reference sequence). This CDR3 comprises 18 residues.

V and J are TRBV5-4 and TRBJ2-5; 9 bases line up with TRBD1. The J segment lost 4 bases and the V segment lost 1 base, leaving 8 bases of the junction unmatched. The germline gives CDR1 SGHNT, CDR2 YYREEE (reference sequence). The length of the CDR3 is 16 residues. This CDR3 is CASSLFPDRGGETQYF. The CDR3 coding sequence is TGTGCCAGCAGCTTGTTCCCGGACAGGGGTGGAGAGACCCAGTACTTC.

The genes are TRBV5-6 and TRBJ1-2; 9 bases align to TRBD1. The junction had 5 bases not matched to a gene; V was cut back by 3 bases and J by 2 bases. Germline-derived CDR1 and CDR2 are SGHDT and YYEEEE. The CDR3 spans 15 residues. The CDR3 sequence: CASSSNRGRNYGYTF. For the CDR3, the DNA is TGTGCCAGCAGCTCCAACAGGGGGCGGAACTATGGCTACACCTTC.

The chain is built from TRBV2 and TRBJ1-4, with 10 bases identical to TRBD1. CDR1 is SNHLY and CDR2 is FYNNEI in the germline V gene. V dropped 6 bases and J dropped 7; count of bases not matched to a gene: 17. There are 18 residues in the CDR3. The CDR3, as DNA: TGTGCCAGCAGGGGTGGGACAGGGGTAGATAGGACAATTGAAAAACTGTTTTTT. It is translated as CASRGGTGVDRTIEKLFF.

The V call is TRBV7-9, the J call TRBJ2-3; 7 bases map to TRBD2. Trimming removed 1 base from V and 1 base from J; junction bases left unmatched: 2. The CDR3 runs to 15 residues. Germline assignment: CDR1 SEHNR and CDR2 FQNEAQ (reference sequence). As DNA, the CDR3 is TGTGCCAGCAGCTTAGAGGGAGGGGGCACAGATACGCAGTATTTT. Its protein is CASSLEGGGTDTQYF.

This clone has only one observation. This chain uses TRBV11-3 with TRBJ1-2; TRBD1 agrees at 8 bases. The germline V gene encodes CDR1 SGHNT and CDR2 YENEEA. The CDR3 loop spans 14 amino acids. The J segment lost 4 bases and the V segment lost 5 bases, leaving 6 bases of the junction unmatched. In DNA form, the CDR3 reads TGTGCCAGCAGCCGACAGGGGAGAGGCTATGGCTACACCTTC. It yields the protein CASSRQGRGYGYTF.

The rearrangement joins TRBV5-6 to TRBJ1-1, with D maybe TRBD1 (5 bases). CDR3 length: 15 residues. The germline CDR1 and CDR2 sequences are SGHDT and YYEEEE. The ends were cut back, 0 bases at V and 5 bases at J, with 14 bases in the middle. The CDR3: CASSLAGYGRTEAFF. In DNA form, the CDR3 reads TGTGCCAGCAGCTTGGCAGGGTATGGAAGGACTGAAGCTTTCTTT.